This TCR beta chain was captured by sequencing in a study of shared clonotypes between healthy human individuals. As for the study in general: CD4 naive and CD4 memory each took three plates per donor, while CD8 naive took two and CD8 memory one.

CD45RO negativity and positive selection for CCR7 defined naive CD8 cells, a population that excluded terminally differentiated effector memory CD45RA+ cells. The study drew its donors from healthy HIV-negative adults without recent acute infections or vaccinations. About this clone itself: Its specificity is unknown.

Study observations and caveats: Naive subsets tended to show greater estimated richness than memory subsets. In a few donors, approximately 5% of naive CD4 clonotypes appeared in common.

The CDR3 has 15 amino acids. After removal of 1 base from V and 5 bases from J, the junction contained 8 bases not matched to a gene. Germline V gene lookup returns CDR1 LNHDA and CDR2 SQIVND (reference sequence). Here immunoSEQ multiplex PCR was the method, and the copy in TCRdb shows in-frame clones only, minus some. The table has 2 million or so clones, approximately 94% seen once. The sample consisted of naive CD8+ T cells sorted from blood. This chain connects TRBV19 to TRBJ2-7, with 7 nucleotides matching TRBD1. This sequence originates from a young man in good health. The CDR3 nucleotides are TGTGCCAGTAGTATAGTCCCGGGACAGACCAACGAGCAGTACTTC. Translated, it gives CASSIVPGQTNEQYF.